This note documents a single T cell receptor (beta chain) sequence. The data were taken from a study of blood T cell repertoires in COVID-19. Method: immunoSEQ multiplex PCR; TCRdb's copy keeps in-frame clones and lacks some. In the table there are some 180,000 clones, 88% of which are singletons. V shed 2 bases and J shed 4 bases, with 9 bases lying between them. Germline CDR1 reads SGHAT; CDR2 reads FQNNGV. The CDR3 extends over 13 amino acids. This sequence joins TRBV11-2 and TRBJ2-7, with D possibly matching TRBD2 (5 bases). The sequence derives from a man aged 40-49 years with active or convalescent COVID-19. The sample was peripheral blood. The CDR3 DNA follows: TGTGCCAGCAGCTTACCCGGCGGGTACGAGCAGTACTTC. Its protein is CASSLPGGYEQYF.